Listed here are 5 T cell receptor beta chains from one sample, sequenced in a study of neoadjuvant nivolumab and ipilimumab in lung cancer (dated by TCRdb to 2020 to 2022). Libraries were made using the immunoSEQ multiplex PCR assay. In TCRdb, the immuneACCESS table is reduced to in-frame sequences with V and J assigned. These tables do not hold every clone; where another copy was compared, an unresolved V gene accounts for under half, and the others remain unexplained. This sample has fewer than 35,000 clones in its table, and around nine tenths of those were observed once. Around 5.1% of the sample comes from the top ten. Reading the label with the study, this specimen's time point is: at surgical resection after neoadjuvant nivolumab +/- ipilimumab. The material was peripheral blood, obtained after neoadjuvant nivolumab, alone or with ipilimumab, at or shortly before surgery. The receptors originated from an adult with non-small cell lung cancer.

The CDR3 DNA reads as TGTGCCAGCAATTCACCTGTCCGGAATGAGCAGTTCTTC. Amino acid sequence: CASNSPVRNEQFF. V is TRBV6-5 and J is TRBJ2-1; no clear D gene. The CDR3 runs to 13 residues. Germline lookup yields CDR1 MNHEY and CDR2 SVGAGI. Trimming stripped 7 bases from V and 7 bases from J, with 14 bases between.

The genes are TRBV6-1 and TRBJ2-2; D call uncertain. The V and J ends lost 7 bases and 4 bases respectively, with 13 bases between them. CDR1 is MNHNS and CDR2 is SASEGT in the germline V gene. This CDR3 region has 14 residues. The CDR3 protein is CASTQTQGTGELFF. The CDR3 coding sequence is TGTGCCAGCACGCAGACTCAAGGCACCGGGGAGCTGTTTTTT.

The chain joins TRBV4-1 to TRBJ1-1; weak D call: TRBD1 (5 bases). The germline CDR1 and CDR2 sequences are MGHRA and YSYEKL. V shed 2 bases and J shed 12 bases, with 19 bases lying between them. The CDR3 extends over 14 amino acids. For the CDR3, the DNA is TGCGCCAGCAGCCAATACGGGACCCACAAAGGTTCTTTCTTT. Its translation is CASSQYGTHKGSFF.

The chain is built from TRBV6-6 and TRBJ1-1; 8 bases are a match to TRBD1. V lost 5 bases to trimming and J lost 5 bases; unmatched junction nucleotides: 7. CDR3 size: 14 residues. CDR1 is MNHNY, CDR2 SVGAGI, per germline (reference sequence). CDR3: CASSERQGRTEAFF. In nucleotides, the CDR3 is TGTGCCAGCAGTGAGCGACAGGGGAGGACTGAAGCTTTCTTT.

This clone was counted a single time. V usage is TRBV6-1 and J usage is TRBJ2-1; TRBD1 matches 10 bases. The CDR3 contains 14 residues. CDR1 is MNHNS and CDR2 is SASEGT in the germline V gene. Trimming at V came to 6 bases and at J to 7 bases, leaving 6 bases not matched to a gene. CDR3 sequence reads: CASRGTGEQNEQFF. Here the CDR3 DNA reads TGTGCCAGCAGGGGGACAGGGGAACAGAATGAGCAGTTCTTC.